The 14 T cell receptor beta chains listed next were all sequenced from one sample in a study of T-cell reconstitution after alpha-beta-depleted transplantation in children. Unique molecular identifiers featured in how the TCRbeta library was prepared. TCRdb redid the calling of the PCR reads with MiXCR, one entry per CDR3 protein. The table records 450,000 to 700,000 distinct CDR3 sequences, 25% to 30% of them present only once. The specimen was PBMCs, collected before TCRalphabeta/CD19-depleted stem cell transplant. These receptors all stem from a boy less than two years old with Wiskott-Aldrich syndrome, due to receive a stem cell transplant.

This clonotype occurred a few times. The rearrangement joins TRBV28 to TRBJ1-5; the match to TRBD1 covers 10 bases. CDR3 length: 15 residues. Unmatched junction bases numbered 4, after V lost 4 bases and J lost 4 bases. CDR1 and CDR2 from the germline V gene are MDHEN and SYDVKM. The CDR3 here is CASSSGTGVNQPQHF. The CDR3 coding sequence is TGTGCCAGCAGTTCCGGGACAGGGGTAAATCAGCCCCAGCATTTT.

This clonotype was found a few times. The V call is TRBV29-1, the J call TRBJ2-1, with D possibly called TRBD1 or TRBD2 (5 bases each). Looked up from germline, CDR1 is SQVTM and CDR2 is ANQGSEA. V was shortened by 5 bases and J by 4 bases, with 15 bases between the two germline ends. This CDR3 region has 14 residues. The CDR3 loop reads CSVFAGTGYNEQFF. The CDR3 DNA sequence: TGCAGCGTTTTTGCAGGGACGGGGTACAATGAGCAGTTCTTC.

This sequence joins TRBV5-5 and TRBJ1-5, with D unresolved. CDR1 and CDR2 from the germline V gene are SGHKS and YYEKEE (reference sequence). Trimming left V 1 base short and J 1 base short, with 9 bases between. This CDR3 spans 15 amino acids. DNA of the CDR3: TGTGCCAGCAGCTTGAGCACAGTCAGCAATCAGCCCCAGCATTTT. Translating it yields CASSLSTVSNQPQHF.

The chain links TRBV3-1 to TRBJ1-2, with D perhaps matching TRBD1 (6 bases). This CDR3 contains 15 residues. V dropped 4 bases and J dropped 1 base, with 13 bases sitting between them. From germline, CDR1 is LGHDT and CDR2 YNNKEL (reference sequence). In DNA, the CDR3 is TGTGCCAGCAGCCCCTCTAGGACAGATAACTATGGCTACACCTTC. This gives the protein CASSPSRTDNYGYTF.

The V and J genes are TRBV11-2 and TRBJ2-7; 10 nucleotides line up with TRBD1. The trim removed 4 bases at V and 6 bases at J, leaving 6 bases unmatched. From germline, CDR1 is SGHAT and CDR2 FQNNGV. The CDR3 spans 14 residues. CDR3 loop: CASSSNRDRGEQYF. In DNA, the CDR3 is TGTGCCAGCAGCTCCAACCGGGACAGGGGCGAGCAGTACTTC.

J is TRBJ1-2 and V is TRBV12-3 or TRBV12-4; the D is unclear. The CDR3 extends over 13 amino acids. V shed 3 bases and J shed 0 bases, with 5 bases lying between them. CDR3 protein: CASSLITNYGYTF. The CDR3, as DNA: TGTGCCAGCAGTTTGATAACTAACTATGGCTACACCTTC.

The CDR3 DNA is TGTGCCAGCAGTTTATTAGGGTTTACTGGCTACACCTTC. It yields the protein CASSLLGFTGYTF. This chain links TRBV28 with TRBJ1-2; the D is unclear. Germline loops: CDR1 MDHEN, CDR2 SYDVKM. CDR3 length equals 13 residues. V lost 1 base, J lost 7 bases, and 10 bases lay in between.

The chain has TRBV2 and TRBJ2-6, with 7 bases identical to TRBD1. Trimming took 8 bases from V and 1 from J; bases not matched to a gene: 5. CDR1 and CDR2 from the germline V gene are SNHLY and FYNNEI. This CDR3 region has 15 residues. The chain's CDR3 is CASANRGSGANVLTF. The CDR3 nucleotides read TGTGCCAGCGCGAACAGGGGTTCTGGGGCCAACGTCCTGACTTTC.

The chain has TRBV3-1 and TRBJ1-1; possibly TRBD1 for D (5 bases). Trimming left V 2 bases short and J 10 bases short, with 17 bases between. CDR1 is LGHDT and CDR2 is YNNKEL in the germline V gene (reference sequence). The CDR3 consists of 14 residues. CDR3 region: CASSQRARGQRAFF. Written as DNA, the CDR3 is TGTGCCAGCAGCCAACGGGCTAGGGGCCAGCGAGCTTTCTTT.

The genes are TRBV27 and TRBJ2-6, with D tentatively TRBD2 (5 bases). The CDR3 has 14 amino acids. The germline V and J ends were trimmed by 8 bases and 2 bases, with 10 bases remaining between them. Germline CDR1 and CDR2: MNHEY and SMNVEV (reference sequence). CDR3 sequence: CASGLATGANVLTF. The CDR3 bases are TGTGCCAGCGGACTTGCAACTGGGGCCAACGTCCTGACTTTC.

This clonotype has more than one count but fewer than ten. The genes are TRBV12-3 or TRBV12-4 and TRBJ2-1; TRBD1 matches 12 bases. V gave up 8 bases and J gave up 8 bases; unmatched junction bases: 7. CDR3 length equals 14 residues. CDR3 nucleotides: TGTGCCAGCGGGGACAGGGGGCAGAGGTATGAGCAGTTCTTC. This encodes CASGDRGQRYEQFF.

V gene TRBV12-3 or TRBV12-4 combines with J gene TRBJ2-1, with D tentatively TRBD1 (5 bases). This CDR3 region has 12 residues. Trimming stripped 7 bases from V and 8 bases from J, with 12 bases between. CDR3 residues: CASTGNNDEQFF. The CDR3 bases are TGTGCCAGCACAGGGAATAACGATGAGCAGTTCTTC.

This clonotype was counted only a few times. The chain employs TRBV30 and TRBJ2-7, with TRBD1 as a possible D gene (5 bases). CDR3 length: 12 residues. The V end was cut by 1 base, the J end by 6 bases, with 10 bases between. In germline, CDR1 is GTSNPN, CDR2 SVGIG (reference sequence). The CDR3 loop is CAWSDSGPEQYF. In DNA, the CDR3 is TGTGCCTGGAGTGATTCAGGGCCCGAGCAGTACTTC.

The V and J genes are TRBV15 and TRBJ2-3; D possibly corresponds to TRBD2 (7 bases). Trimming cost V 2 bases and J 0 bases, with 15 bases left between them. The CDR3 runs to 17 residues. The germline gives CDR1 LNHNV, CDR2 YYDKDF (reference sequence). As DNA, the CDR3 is TGTGCCACCAGCAGACCCCCTGGGGGGGCTAGCACAGATACGCAGTATTTT. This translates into CATSRPPGGASTDTQYF. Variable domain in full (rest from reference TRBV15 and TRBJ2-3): DAMVIQNPRYQVTQFGKPVTLSCSQTLNHNVMYWYQQKSSQAPKLLFHYYDKDFNNEADTPDNFQSRRPNTSFCFLDIRSPGLGDTAMYLCATSRPPGGASTDTQYFGPGTRLTVL.